The 13 T cell receptor beta chains below all came from one sample that was sequenced in a study of T cell clonality in common variable immunodeficiency. Assay: immunoSEQ multiplex PCR; the TCRdb copy retains only in-frame clones and omits some. Singletons are absent from the sample, which has under 45,000 clones. Material for sequencing was peripheral blood mononuclear cells. Every receptor here comes from a person aged 18 to 75 in good health.

This clone was seen repeatedly, ten times or more. The CDR3 extends 3 residues past the end of the read, so its final part is completed from the germline J gene. The chain joins TRBV4-2 to TRBJ2-3, with TRBD1 matching over 7 bases. J gave up 2 bases and V 7 bases, and 6 bases lay outside the gene matches. The CDR3 has 14 residues. Germline-derived CDR1 and CDR2 are LGHNA and YNFKEQ. The DNA read from the CDR3 is TGTGCCAGCAAAGGACAGGAGACCACAGATACG. It codes for CASKGQETTDT. The whole CDR3 reads CASKGQETTDTQYF.

This clone was detected only a few times. The read ends 3 residues early relative to the CDR3; the germline J gene fills the gap. The rearrangement uses TRBV7-9 and TRBJ1-6; D perhaps matches TRBD1 (5 bases). Per the germline V gene, CDR1 is SEHNR and CDR2 is FQNEAQ (reference sequence). The ends were cut back, 4 bases at V and 4 bases at J, with 11 bases in the middle. The length of the CDR3 is 15 residues. Partial CDR3 DNA: TGTGCCAGCAGCTCCCCCGGGGGTTATAATTCACCC. Translation gives CASSSPGGYNSP. The complete CDR3 protein is CASSSPGGYNSPLHF.

This clone was seen ten or more times. The CDR3 end lies 3 residues beyond the end of the read and is filled in from the germline J gene. The J gene is TRBJ2-2, the V gene TRBV5-1; 8 nucleotides agree with TRBD1. V gave up 7 bases and J gave up 0 bases; unmatched junction bases: 8. The CDR3 has 16 amino acids. Germline V gene data show CDR1 as SGHRS and CDR2 as YFSETQ. Incomplete CDR3 DNA: TGCGCCAGCCGGGGGACAGGTCACTCGAACACCGGGGAG. This codes for CASRGTGHSNTGE. The entire CDR3 protein is CASRGTGHSNTGELFF.

This clone came up many times. The CDR3 end is not reached by the read, which stops 3 residues before it; the germline J gene fills it in. The rearrangement joins TRBV19 to TRBJ2-5; TRBD1 is a possible D gene (6 bases). CDR3 size: 13 residues. CDR1 is LNHDA and CDR2 is SQIVND in the germline V gene (reference sequence). V lost 7 bases and J lost 5, with 14 bases in between. The covered CDR3 bases are TGTGCCAGTAAGATGGGGGCTGGTGAGACC. It specifies CASKMGAGET. The entire CDR3 sequence reads CASKMGAGETQYF. The whole variable domain, remainder taken from reference TRBV19 and TRBJ2-5, is DGGITQSPKYLFRKEGQNVTLSCEQNLNHDAMYWYRQDPGQGLRLIYYSQIVNDFQKGDIAEGYSVSREKKESFPLTVTSAQKNPTAFYLCASKMGAGETQYFGPGTRLLVL.

This clone was detected a few times. The read stops 3 residues short of the end of the CDR3; the missing end is completed from the germline J gene. V and J are TRBV7-3 and TRBJ2-5, with 8 bases fitting TRBD1. Germline CDR1 SGHTA, CDR2 FQGTGA. The CDR3 has 14 amino acids. The CDR3 loop reads CASSSDRATDTQYF. Incomplete CDR3 DNA: TGTGCCAGCAGCTCGGACAGGGCCACAGATACC. Full variable domain (rest looked up from reference TRBV7-3 and TRBJ2-5): GAGVSQTPSNKVTEKGKYVELRCDPISGHTALYWYRQSLGQGPEFLIYFQGTGAADDSGLPNDRFFAVRPEGSVSTLKIQRTERGDSAVYLCASSSDRATDTQYFGPGTRLLVL.

This clone was counted at least ten times. Read coverage stops 3 residues before the CDR3 terminus; the germline J gene supplies the remainder. This chain uses TRBV10-3 with TRBJ2-6; weak D call: TRBD1 (5 bases). V gave up 3 bases and J gave up 0 bases, with 9 bases separating them. This CDR3 region has 16 residues. Germline V gene data show CDR1 as ENHRY and CDR2 as SYGVKD. CDR3: CAISDTQVSGANVLTF. The covered CDR3 bases are TGTGCCATCAGTGATACACAGGTCTCTGGGGCCAACGTC.

This clone came up many times. The observed sequence ends 3 residues before the CDR3 terminus, with the missing tail filled in from the germline J gene. The gene calls are TRBV5-1 and TRBJ2-7, with 7 bases that match TRBD1. Per the germline V gene, CDR1 is SGHRS and CDR2 is YFSETQ. CDR3 length: 13 residues. The trim removed 0 bases at V and 6 bases at J, leaving 3 bases unmatched. CDR3: CASSLEDRFEQYF. Incomplete CDR3 DNA: TGCGCCAGCAGCTTGGAGGACAGGTTCGAG.

This clone was seen at least ten times. The read is 3 residues too short to cover the CDR3 end, so that end is filled in from the germline J gene. The V call is TRBV5-1, the J call TRBJ2-1; 7 nucleotides agree with TRBD2. The germline gives CDR1 SGHRS, CDR2 YFSETQ. The V and J ends lost 0 bases and 9 bases, in that order; junction bases with no gene match: 12. This CDR3 is built from 16 residues. Partial CDR3 DNA: TGCGCCAGCAGCTTGGGACCATCAGGCCCGGGGGGTGAG. It encodes CASSLGPSGPGGE. The full-length CDR3 reads as CASSLGPSGPGGEQFF.

This clone was detected only a few times. The sample contains more than one DNA sequence encoding this CDR3. CDR3 DNA (partial): TGTGCCAGCAGTGAGGGCCTAAACGCCGGAAACACC. Protein: CASSEGLNAGNT. The complete CDR3 reads CASSEGLNAGNTIYF. V is TRBV6-1 and J is TRBJ1-3; no clear D. The read comes to an end 3 residues before the CDR3 does, leaving the germline J gene to fill in the end. This CDR3 has 15 residues. Between the trimmed V and J ends, which lost 3 bases and 4 bases, there was a span of 13 bases. CDR1 MNHNS and CDR2 SASEGT come from the germline V gene.

This clone has a handful of counts. From the germline J gene comes the end of the CDR3, since the read stops 3 residues before it. The chain employs TRBV2 and TRBJ2-3; 7 bases fit TRBD1. The CDR3 spans 13 residues. The germline V gene encodes CDR1 SNHLY and CDR2 FYNNEI. The DNA read from the CDR3 is TGTGCCAGCAGTGGGAGGACAGGTTCGACG. Encoded protein: CASSGRTGST. The full CDR3 protein reads CASSGRTGSTQYF.

This clone came up many times. The DNA ends 3 residues before the CDR3 does, and the rest of the CDR3 is filled in from the germline J gene. J is TRBJ2-7 and V is TRBV20-1, with TRBD1 identical over 8 bases. Trimming removed 3 bases from V and 5 bases from J; junction bases left unmatched: 12. CDR3 size: 15 residues. The germline V gene has CDR1 DFQATT and CDR2 SNEGSKA (reference sequence). The CDR3 DNA, read in part, is TGCAGTGCTAGTACCCTGACAGGGGCTAGGAACGAG. Amino acid sequence: CSASTLTGARNE. The full CDR3 sequence reads CSASTLTGARNEQYF.

This clone was counted ten times or more. The read terminates 3 residues before the CDR3 end, so the remaining end is supplied by the germline J gene. The rearrangement uses TRBV20-1 and TRBJ2-1; 8 bases agree with TRBD2. The CDR3 contains 15 residues. Trimming removed 0 bases from V and 8 bases from J; junction bases left unmatched: 9. Germline values: CDR1 DFQATT, CDR2 SNEGSKA (reference sequence). The DNA read from the CDR3 is TGCAGTGCTAGAGATCCATGGACTAGCTCGGATGAG. The encoded protein is CSARDPWTSSDE. The whole CDR3 protein is CSARDPWTSSDEQFF.

This clone appeared many times. Read sequence stops 3 residues before the CDR3 end, and the germline J gene provides the missing end. The chain employs TRBV2 and TRBJ2-7; the D gene is possibly TRBD1 (6 bases). The V end was cut by 7 bases, the J end by 1 base, with 23 bases between. From germline, CDR1 is SNHLY and CDR2 FYNNEI. The CDR3 covers 17 residues. CDR3 sequence: CASTQGAPGDISYEQYF. The covered CDR3 bases are TGTGCCAGCACTCAAGGGGCCCCAGGGGATATTTCCTACGAG.